These 3 T cell receptor beta chains were sequenced from one sample in a study of T cell responses to AZD1222 COVID-19 vaccine. Measured with immunoSEQ multiplex PCR; TCRdb has only the in-frame clones, and not every one. The table has 140,000 to 150,000 clones, 80% to 95% seen once. This specimen was peripheral blood, taken 28 days after the second AZD1222 dose. These receptors originate from an adult who received the AZD1222 COVID-19 vaccine.

The rearrangement uses TRBV9 and TRBJ1-3, with D possibly TRBD1 on 6 matching bases. Germline CDR1 and CDR2: SGDLS and YYNGEE. V was trimmed by 4 bases and J by 4 bases, leaving 9 bases between them. The CDR3 is 13 amino acids. The CDR3 spells CASSPDRGNTIYF. The DNA of the CDR3 is TGTGCCAGCAGCCCCGACAGGGGAAACACCATATATTTT. The entire variable domain, with the rest obtained from reference TRBV9 and TRBJ1-3, is as follows: DSGVTQTPKHLITATGQRVTLRCSPRSGDLSVYWYQQSLDQGLQFLIQYYNGEERAKGNILERFSAQQFPDLHSELNLSSLELGDSALYFCASSPDRGNTIYFGEGSWLTVV.

This rearrangement joins TRBV5-6 to TRBJ2-7; perhaps TRBD2 as D (5 bases). The CDR3 has 11 residues. Trimming shortened V by 4 bases and J by 5 bases, and 7 bases separated the two germline ends. Per the germline V gene, CDR1 is SGHDT and CDR2 is YYEEEE. The CDR3 DNA reads TGTGCCAGCAGCGGGGAGAACGAGCAGTACTTC. Amino acids: CASSGENEQYF.

The chain carries TRBV7-2 and TRBJ2-7; 8 positions agree with TRBD2. Germline loops: CDR1 SGHTA, CDR2 FQGNSA. Unmatched junction bases numbered 8, after V lost 5 bases and J lost 2 bases. There are 15 residues in the CDR3. The CDR3: CASSLSGSDPYEQYF. CDR3 nucleotide sequence: TGTGCCAGCAGCCTAAGCGGGAGCGACCCCTACGAGCAGTACTTC.